These T cell receptor beta chains were read from a single sample in a study of response to subunit inactivated influenza vaccine. MiXCR, applied by TCRdb to the RT-PCR reads, yields one record per CDR3 protein. The table shows some 600,000 distinct CDR3 sequences, with approximately 14% occurring only once. The sequencing used PBMCs from blood, collected 14 to 15 days before vaccination. The origin of the receptors is a man aged 50 to 59 who received an inactivated influenza vaccine. Each CDR3 is given with its conserved first and last residue. A D gene is named only where the DNA matches it firmly. Size is omitted from some rows. Given values are once, few, many or a class for expanded clones.

v_call	clone_size	d_call	j_call	cdr3_nt	cdr3_aa
TRBV27	many	NA	TRBJ2-1	TGTGCCAGCAGTCTACATAGCGCCAGCTCCTACAATGAGCAGTTCTTC	CASSLHSASSYNEQFF
TRBV11-2	few	NA	TRBJ2-3	TGTGCCAGCAGCTTGGGGGACTCCTTTTTGGGAGATACGCAGTATTTT	CASSLGDSFLGDTQYF
TRBV10-3	few	NA	TRBJ2-7	TGTGCCATCAGTGAGTCGGTGCCCGACGAGCAGTACTTC	CAISESVPDEQYF
TRBV14	NA	TRBD1	TRBJ2-6	TGTGCCAGCAGCCAAGTGGGCAGGGGGCCTGGGGCCAACGTCCTGACTTTC	CASSQVGRGPGANVLTF
TRBV12-3/TRBV12-4	many	NA	TRBJ2-1	TGTGCCAGCAGTTTAGCGTCGATCACCAATGAGCAGTTCTTC	CASSLASITNEQFF
TRBV20-1	NA	TRBD1	TRBJ2-1	TGCAGTGCTAGGAGAGGGGGCAAGAACAATGAGCAGTTCTTC	CSARRGGKNNEQFF
TRBV4-3	few	TRBD1	TRBJ2-2	TGCGCCAGCAGCCACCGGGACAGGGGCCCCGGGGAGCTGTTTTTT	CASSHRDRGPGELFF
TRBV4-3	NA	TRBD2	TRBJ2-7	TGCGCCAGCAGCCGTGAGGCAACTAGCGGGACTACCTCCTACGAGCAGTACTTC	CASSREATSGTTSYEQYF
TRBV27	many	NA	TRBJ2-5	TGTGCCAGCAGTTTTGGACGTACGTCGACCCAGTACTTC	CASSFGRTSTQYF
TRBV6-2/TRBV6-3	NA	NA	TRBJ2-5	TGTGCCAGCAGTTCGGTAGGGTTAAGGGAGACCCAGTACTTC	CASSSVGLRETQYF
TRBV28	few	NA	TRBJ1-6	TGTGCCAGCAGTTTAGTACAGGGCAATTATAATTCACCCCTCCACTTT	CASSLVQGNYNSPLHF
TRBV6-1	few	TRBD2	TRBJ2-3	TGTGCCAGCAGACCTATAACTAGCGGGGGTTTTGGGGATACGCAGTATTTT	CASRPITSGGFGDTQYF
TRBV3-1	few	NA	TRBJ2-5	TGTGCCAGCAGCCAGGGGCCGATGGAGACCCAGTACTTC	CASSQGPMETQYF
TRBV27	few	TRBD2	TRBJ2-5	TGTGCCAGCAGGCCACTAGCGCAAGAGACCCAGTACTTC	CASRPLAQETQYF
TRBV9	NA	TRBD2	TRBJ2-5	TGTGCCAGCAGCCTTAGCGGGAGTGGTGAGACCCAGTACTTC	CASSLSGSGETQYF
TRBV6-2/TRBV6-3	NA	TRBD1	TRBJ1-2	TGTGCCAGCAGTTACCCAAGGACAGGAGGCTATGGCTACACCTTC	CASSYPRTGGYGYTF
TRBV6-1	few	TRBD1	TRBJ2-1	TGTGCCAGCAGTAAGAGACAGGGGGCAACGGGCCACAATGAGCAGTTCTTC	CASSKRQGATGHNEQFF
TRBV5-1	NA	TRBD1	TRBJ1-6	TGCGCCAGCAGCGGGACTGGGACAGGGGCCTCACCCCTCCACTTT	CASSGTGTGASPLHF
TRBV12-3/TRBV12-4	NA	NA	TRBJ2-7	TGTGCCAGCAGTTTAGATGTACAGGTGGTCTACGAGCAGTACTTC	CASSLDVQVVYEQYF
TRBV2	NA	TRBD1	TRBJ1-1	TGTGCCAGCAGTAGACAGGGGGGGGGCACTGAAGCTTTCTTT	CASSRQGGGTEAFF
TRBV6-1	NA	NA	TRBJ2-7	TGTGCCAGCGGCGGGGGCAGCTACGAGCAGTACTTC	CASGGGSYEQYF
TRBV9	many	TRBD2	TRBJ2-1	TGTGCCAGCAGCGTAGAAGGGAGGGACAATGAGCAGTTCTTC	CASSVEGRDNEQFF
TRBV10-3	few	NA	TRBJ2-7	TGTGCCATCAGTGAGGAGGGGTTTGGGTACGAGCAGTACTTC	CAISEEGFGYEQYF
TRBV15	few	NA	TRBJ2-3	TGTGCCACCAGCAGTGATTGGAGCACAGATACGCAGTATTTT	CATSSDWSTDTQYF
TRBV11-2	few	TRBD1	TRBJ2-3	TGTGCCAGCAGCTTAGATCAGACAGGGGCAGATACGCAGTATTTT	CASSLDQTGADTQYF
TRBV20-1	few	NA	TRBJ2-7	TGCAGTGCTAGAGACACCAAAAAGACCTACGAGCAGTACTTC	CSARDTKKTYEQYF
TRBV20-1	few	NA	TRBJ2-1	TGCAGTGCTAGTCTGCTAGCTAAAGGCAATGAGCAGTTCTTC	CSASLLAKGNEQFF